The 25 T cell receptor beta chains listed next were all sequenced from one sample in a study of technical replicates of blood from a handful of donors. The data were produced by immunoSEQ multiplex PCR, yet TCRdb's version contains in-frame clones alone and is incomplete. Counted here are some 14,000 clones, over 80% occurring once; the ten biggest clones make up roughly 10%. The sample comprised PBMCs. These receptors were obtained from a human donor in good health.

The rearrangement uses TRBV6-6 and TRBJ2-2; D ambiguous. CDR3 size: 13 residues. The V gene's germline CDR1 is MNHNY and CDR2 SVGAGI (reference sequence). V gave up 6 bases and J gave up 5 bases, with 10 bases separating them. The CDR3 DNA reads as TGTGCCAGCAGCCAGCCGGAGACCGGGGAGCTGTTTTTT. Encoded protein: CASSQPETGELFF.

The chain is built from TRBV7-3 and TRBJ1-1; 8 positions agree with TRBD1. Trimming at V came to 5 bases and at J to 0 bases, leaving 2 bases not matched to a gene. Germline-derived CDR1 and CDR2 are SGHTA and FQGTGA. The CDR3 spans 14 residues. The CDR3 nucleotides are TGTGCCAGCAGCCCGGGACAGGTGAACACTGAAGCTTTCTTT. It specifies CASSPGQVNTEAFF.

DNA for the CDR3: TGTGCCAGCAGTGACGGGACAGAGACCTACGAGCAGTACTTC. Protein sequence: CASSDGTETYEQYF. The chain recombines TRBV6-1 with TRBJ2-7; 7 bases are shared with TRBD1. Germline V gene lookup returns CDR1 MNHNS and CDR2 SASEGT. Germline trimming cut 3 bases from V and 2 bases from J; bases unmatched to any gene: 4. The CDR3 has 14 residues.

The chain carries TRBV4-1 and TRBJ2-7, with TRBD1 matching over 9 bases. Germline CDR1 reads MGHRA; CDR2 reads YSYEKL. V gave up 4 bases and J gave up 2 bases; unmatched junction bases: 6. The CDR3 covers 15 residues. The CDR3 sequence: CASSPGTGITYEQYF. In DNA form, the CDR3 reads TGCGCCAGCAGCCCGGGGACAGGGATAACCTACGAGCAGTACTTC.

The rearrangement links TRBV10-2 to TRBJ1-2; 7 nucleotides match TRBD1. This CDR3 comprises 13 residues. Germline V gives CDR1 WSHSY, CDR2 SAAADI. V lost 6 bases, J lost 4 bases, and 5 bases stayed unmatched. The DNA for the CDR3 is TGCGCCAGCAGCGAACAGGGGAGCTATGGCTACACCTTC. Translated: CASSEQGSYGYTF.

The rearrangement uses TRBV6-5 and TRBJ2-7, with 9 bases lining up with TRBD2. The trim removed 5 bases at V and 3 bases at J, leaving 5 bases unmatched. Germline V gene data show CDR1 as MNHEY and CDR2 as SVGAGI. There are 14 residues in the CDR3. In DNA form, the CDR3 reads TGTGCCAGCAGTGCAACTAGCGGGCGCTACGAGCAGTACTTC. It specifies CASSATSGRYEQYF.

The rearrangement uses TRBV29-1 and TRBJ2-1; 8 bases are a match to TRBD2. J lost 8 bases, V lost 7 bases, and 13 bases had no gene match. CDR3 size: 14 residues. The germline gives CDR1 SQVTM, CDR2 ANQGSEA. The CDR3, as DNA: TGCAGCGCCCCAACCCCGGGACTAGTTGATGAGCAGTTCTTC. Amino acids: CSAPTPGLVDEQFF.

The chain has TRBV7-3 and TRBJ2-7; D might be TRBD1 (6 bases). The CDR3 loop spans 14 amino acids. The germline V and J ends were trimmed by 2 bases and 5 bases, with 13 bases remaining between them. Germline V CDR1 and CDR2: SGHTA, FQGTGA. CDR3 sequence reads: CASSLYLGANEQYF. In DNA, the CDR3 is TGTGCCAGCAGCTTATATCTGGGGGCAAACGAGCAGTACTTC.

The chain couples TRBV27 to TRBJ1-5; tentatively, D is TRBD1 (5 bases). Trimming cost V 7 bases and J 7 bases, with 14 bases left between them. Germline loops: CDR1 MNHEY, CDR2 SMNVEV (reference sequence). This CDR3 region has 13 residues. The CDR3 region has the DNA TGTGCCAGCACCAGCAGGGTGGGACAGCCCCAGCATTTT. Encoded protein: CASTSRVGQPQHF.

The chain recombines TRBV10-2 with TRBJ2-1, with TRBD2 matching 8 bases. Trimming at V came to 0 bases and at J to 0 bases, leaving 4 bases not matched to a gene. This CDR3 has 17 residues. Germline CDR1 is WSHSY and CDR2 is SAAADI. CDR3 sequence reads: CASSESLGTSSYNEQFF. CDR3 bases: TGCGCCAGCAGTGAGTCGTTAGGGACTAGCTCCTACAATGAGCAGTTCTTC.

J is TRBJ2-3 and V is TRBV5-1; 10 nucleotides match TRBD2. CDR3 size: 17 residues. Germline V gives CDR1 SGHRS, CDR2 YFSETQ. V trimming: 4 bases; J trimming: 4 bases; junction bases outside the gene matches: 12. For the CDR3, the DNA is TGCGCCAGCAGCCGGAGGGGTCTAGCGGGAGTCCCAGATACGCAGTATTTT. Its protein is CASSRRGLAGVPDTQYF.

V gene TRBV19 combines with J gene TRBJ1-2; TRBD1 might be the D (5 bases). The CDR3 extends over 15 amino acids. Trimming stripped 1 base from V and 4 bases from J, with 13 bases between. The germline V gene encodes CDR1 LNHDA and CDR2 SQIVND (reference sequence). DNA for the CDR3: TGTGCCAGTAGTATAGGGGCAGGGAATGTCTATGGCTACACCTTC. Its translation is CASSIGAGNVYGYTF.

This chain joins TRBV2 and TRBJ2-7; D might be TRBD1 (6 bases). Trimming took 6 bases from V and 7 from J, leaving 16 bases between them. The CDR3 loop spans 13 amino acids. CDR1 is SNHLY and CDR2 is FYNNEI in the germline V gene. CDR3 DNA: TGTGCCAGCAGCTCGGACAGATTTGAAGAGCAGTACTTC. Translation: CASSSDRFEEQYF.

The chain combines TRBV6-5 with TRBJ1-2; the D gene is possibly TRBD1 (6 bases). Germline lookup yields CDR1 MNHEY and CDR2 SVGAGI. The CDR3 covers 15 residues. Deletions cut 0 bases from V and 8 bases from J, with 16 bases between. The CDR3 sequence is CASSYSGQGSRGYTF. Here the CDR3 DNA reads TGTGCCAGCAGTTACTCCGGCCAGGGGAGTAGAGGCTACACCTTC.

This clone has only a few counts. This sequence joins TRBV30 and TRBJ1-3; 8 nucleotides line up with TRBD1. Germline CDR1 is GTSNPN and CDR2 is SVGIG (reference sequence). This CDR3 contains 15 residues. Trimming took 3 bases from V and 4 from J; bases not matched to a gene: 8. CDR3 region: CAWRGQGLGGNTIYF. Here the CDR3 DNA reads TGTGCCTGGAGAGGACAGGGTTTGGGGGGAAACACCATATATTTT.

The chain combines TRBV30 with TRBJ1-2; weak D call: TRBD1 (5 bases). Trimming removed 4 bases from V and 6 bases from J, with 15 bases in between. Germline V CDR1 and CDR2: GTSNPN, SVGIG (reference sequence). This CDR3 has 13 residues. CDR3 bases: TGTGCCTGGAACTTAGGTGGGGGGAATGGCTACACCTTC. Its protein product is CAWNLGGGNGYTF.

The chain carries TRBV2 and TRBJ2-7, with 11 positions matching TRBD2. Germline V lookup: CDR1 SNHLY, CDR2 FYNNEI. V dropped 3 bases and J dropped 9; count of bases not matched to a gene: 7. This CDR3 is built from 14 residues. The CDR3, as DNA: TGTGCCAGCAGTGAGGTAGCGGGGGGGTCGGGGCAGTACTTC. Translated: CASSEVAGGSGQYF.

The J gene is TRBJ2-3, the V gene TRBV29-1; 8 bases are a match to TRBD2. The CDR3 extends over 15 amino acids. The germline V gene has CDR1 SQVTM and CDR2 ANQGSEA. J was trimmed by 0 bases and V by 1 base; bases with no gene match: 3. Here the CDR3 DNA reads TGCAGCGTTGAAGTAGGCGGGAGGAGCACAGATACGCAGTATTTT. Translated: CSVEVGGRSTDTQYF.

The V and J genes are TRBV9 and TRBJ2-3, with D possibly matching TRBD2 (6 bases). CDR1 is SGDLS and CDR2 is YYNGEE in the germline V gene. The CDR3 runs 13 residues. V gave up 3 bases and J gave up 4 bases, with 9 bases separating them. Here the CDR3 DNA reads TGTGCCAGCAGCGCTCTAGCGCCAGATACGCAGTATTTT. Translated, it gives CASSALAPDTQYF.

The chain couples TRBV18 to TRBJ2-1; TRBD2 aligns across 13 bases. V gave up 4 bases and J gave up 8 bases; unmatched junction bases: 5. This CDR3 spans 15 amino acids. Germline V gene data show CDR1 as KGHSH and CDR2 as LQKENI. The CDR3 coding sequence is TGTGCCAGCTCACTCGGACTAGCGGGAGACGATGAGCAGTTCTTC. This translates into CASSLGLAGDDEQFF.

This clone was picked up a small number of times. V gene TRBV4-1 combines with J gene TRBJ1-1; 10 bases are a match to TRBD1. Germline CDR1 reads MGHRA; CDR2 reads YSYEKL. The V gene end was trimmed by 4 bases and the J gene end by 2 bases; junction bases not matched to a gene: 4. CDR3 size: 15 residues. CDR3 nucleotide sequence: TGCGCCAGCAGCCCCGACAGGGGGCTTAACACTGAAGCTTTCTTT. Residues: CASSPDRGLNTEAFF.

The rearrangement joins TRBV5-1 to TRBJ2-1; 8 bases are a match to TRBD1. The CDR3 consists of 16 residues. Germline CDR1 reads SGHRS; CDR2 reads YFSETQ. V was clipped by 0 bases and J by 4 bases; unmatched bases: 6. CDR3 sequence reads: CASSLVQGASYNEQFF. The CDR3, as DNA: TGCGCCAGCAGCTTGGTCCAGGGGGCAAGTTACAATGAGCAGTTCTTC.

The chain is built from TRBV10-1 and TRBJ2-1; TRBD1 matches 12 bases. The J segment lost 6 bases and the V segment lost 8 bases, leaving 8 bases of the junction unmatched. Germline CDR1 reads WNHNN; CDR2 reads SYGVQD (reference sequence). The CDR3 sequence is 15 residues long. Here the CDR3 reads CASSSGTGGSNEQFF. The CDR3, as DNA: TGCGCCAGCTCCTCCGGGACAGGGGGCTCCAATGAGCAGTTCTTC.

CDR3 in DNA: TGTGCCAGCAGTCAACAGAATCAGCCCCAGCATTTT. Translation: CASSQQNQPQHF. V and J are TRBV2 and TRBJ1-5, with no clear D. Deletions cut 5 bases from V and 4 bases from J, with 6 bases between. This CDR3 contains 12 residues. Per the germline V gene, CDR1 is SNHLY and CDR2 is FYNNEI.

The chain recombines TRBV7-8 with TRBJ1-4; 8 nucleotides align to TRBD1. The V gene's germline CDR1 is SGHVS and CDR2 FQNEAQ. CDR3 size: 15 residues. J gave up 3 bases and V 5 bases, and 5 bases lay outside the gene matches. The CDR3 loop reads CASSNPTGANEKLFF. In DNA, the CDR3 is TGTGCCAGCAGCAACCCGACAGGGGCTAATGAAAAACTGTTTTTT. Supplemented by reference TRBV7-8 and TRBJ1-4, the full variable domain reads GAGVSQSPRYKVAKRGQDVALRCDPISGHVSLFWYQQALGQGPEFLTYFQNEAQLDKSGLPSDRFFAERPEGSVSTLKIQRTQQEDSAVYLCASSNPTGANEKLFFGSGTQLSVL.